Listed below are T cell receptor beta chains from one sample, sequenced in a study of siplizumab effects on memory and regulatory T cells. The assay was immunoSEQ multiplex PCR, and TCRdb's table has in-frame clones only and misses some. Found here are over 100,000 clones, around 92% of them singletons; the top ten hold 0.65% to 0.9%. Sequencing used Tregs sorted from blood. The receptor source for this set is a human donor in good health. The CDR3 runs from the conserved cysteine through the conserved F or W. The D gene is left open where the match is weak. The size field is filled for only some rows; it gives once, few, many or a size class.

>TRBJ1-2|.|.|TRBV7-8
TGTGCCAGCAGCACCCGGGGGGGCCGGGGCTACACCTTC
CASSTRGGRGYTF
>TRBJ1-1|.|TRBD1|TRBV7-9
TGTGCCAGCAGCTTAGCGATGGGGACAGAACCGAACACTGAAGCTTTCTTT
CASSLAMGTEPNTEAFF
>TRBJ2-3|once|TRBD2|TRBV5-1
TGCGCCAGCCGGGGTTGGCGCGGGGGAGAACCCACAGATACGCAGTATTTT
CASRGWRGGEPTDTQYF
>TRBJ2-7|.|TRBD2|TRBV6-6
TGTGCCAGCAGCATGTTCACTTGGGCCGGGAGGGAGCAGTACTTC
CASSMFTWAGREQYF
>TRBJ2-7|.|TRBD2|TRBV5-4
TGTGCCAGCATCCAACGGGGGGAAAACGAGCAGTACTTC
CASIQRGENEQYF
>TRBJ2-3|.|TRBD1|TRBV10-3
TGTGCCATCAGACGATACGGGCAGGGGGACCCATTTAGTACAGATACGCAGTATTTT
CAIRRYGQGDPFSTDTQYF
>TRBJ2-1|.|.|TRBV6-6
TGTGCCAGCAGTTACTCTCGGACTCATAATGAGCAGTTCTTC
CASSYSRTHNEQFF
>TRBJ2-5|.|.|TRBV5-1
TGCGCCAGCAGCCAAGGAAGTAAGATACCCGGGGAGACCCAGTACTTC
CASSQGSKIPGETQYF
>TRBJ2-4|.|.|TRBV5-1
TGCGCCAGCAGCTTCCGGGACTCCGAGGACATTCAGTACTTC
CASSFRDSEDIQYF
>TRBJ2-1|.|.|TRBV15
TGTGCCACCAGTACCGGGACGGCGAGCTCCTACAATGAGCAGTTCTTC
CATSTGTASSYNEQFF
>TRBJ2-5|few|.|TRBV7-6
TGTGCCAGCAGCTTAACTGACACCGAAGAGACCCAGTACTTC
CASSLTDTEETQYF
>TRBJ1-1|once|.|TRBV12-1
TGTGCCAGCAGCAACGGACAGGCGAATGAAGCTTTCTTT
CASSNGQANEAFF
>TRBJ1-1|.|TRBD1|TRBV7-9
TGTGCCAGCAGCTCCGGACCACAGGGGACGAACACTGAAGCTTTCTTT
CASSSGPQGTNTEAFF
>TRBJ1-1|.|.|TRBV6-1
TGTGCCAGCAGAAGCAAAGGGACTGAAGCTTTCTTT
CASRSKGTEAFF
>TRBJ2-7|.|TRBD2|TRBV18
TGTGCCAGCTCAGGGACTAGCCACTCCTACGAGCAGTACTTC
CASSGTSHSYEQYF
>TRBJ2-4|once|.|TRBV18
TGTGCCAGCTCACCAGCCGGGGGATTAGCCAAAAACATTCAGTACTTC
CASSPAGGLAKNIQYF
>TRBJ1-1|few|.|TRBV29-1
TGCAGCGTTGATTTAGTGGGAGGCGAAGCTTTCTTT
CSVDLVGGEAFF
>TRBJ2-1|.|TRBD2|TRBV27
TGTGCCAGCGCCGGACTAGCCCGGAATGAGCAGTTCTTC
CASAGLARNEQFF
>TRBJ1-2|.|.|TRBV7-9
TGTGCCAGCAGCCCCGAGGGGACTACTGGCTACACCTTC
CASSPEGTTGYTF
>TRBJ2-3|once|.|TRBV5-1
TGCGCCAGCCAGAGCAAACTAGGTGGCACAGATACGCAGTATTTT
CASQSKLGGTDTQYF
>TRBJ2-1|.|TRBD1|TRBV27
TGTGCCAGCAGTTTGGACAGGGGGCCCTACAATGAGCAGTTCTTC
CASSLDRGPYNEQFF
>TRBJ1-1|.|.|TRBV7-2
TGTGCCAGCAGCCACGGACAGAACACTGAAGCTTTCTTT
CASSHGQNTEAFF
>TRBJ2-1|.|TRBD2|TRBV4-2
TGTGCCAGCAGCCAAGCTAGCGGGGTAAGCTCCTACAATGAGCAGTTCTTC
CASSQASGVSSYNEQFF
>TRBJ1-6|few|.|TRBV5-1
TGCGCCAGCAGCTTGGGCCGGTTCGTAGGGGAAAATTCACCCCTCCACTTT
CASSLGRFVGENSPLHF
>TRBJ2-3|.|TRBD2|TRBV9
TGTGCCAGCAGCCCCAGCCTGGGAGCGGGGGTCTCTAGCACAGATACGCAGTATTTT
CASSPSLGAGVSSTDTQYF